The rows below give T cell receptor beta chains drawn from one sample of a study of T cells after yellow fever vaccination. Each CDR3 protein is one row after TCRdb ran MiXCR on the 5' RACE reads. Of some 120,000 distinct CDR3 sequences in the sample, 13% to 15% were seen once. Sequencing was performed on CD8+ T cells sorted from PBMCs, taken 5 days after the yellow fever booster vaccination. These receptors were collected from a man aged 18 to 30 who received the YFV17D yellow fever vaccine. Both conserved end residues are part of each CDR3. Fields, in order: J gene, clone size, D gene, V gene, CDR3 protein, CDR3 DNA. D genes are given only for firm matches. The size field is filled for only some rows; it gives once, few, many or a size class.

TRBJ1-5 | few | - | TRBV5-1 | CASSLWWGAQPQHF | TGCGCCAGCAGCTTGTGGTGGGGGGCTCAGCCCCAGCATTTT
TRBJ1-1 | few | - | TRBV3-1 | CASSRDQLPALNTEAFF | TGTGCCAGCAGCCGTGACCAACTACCGGCCTTGAACACTGAAGCTTTCTTT
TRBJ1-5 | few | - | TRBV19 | CASSTTVHQPQHF | TGTGCCAGTAGCACCACTGTTCACCAGCCCCAGCATTTT
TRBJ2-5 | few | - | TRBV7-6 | CASSLGVGEETQYF | TGTGCCAGCAGCTTAGGGGTAGGGGAAGAGACCCAGTACTTC
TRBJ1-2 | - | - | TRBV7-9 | CDSSLRGNGYTF | TGTGACAGCAGCTTGCGAGGAAATGGCTACACCTTC
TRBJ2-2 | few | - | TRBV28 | CASSSLGVANTGELFF | TGTGCCAGCAGCTCCCTCGGGGTAGCGAACACCGGGGAGCTGTTTTTT
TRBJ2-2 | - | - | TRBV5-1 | CASGVTRGTGELFF | TGCGCCAGCGGGGTGACTAGGGGCACCGGGGAGCTGTTTTTT
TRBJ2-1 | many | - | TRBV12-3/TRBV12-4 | CASSFGGALNEQFF | TGTGCCAGCAGTTTTGGTGGAGCGCTAAATGAGCAGTTCTTC
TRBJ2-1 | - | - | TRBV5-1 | CASRDGDNEQFF | TGCGCCAGCAGGGACGGAGACAATGAGCAGTTCTTC
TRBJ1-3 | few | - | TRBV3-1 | CASSQDQTRNTIYF | TGTGCCAGCAGCCAAGATCAGACAAGAAACACCATATATTTT
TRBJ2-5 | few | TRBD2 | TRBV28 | CASSLRLAGAVGETQYF | TGTGCCAGCAGTTTACGGCTAGCGGGGGCAGTAGGAGAGACCCAGTACTTC
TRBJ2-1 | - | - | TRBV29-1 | CSVNGGSSYNEQFF | TGCAGCGTCAATGGAGGCAGCTCCTACAATGAGCAGTTCTTC
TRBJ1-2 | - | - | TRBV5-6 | CASLAGVGGYTF | TGTGCCAGCCTGGCGGGGGTAGGAGGCTACACCTTC
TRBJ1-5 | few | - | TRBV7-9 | CASSLVGHPRHF | TGTGCCAGCAGCTTAGTCGGACATCCGAGGCATTTT
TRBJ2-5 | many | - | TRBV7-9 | CASVSLQGEETQYF | TGTGCCAGCGTCTCCCTCCAGGGTGAGGAGACCCAGTACTTC
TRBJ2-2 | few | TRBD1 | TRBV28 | CASSKPGQVALDTGELFF | TGTGCCAGCAGCAAACCGGGACAGGTAGCATTAGACACCGGGGAGCTGTTTTTT
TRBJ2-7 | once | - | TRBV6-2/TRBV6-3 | CASSKEDKSSYEQYF | TGTGCCAGCAGTAAAGAGGATAAAAGCTCCTACGAGCAGTACTTC
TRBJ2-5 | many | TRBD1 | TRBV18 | CASSPDRGPHGTQYF | TGTGCCAGCTCACCGGACAGGGGGCCGCATGGGACCCAGTACTTC
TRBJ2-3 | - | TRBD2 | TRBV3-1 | CASSQVLAGGSTDTQYF | TGTGCCAGCAGCCAAGTCCTAGCGGGGGGGAGCACAGATACGCAGTATTTT
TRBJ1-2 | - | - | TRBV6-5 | CASIGAGSYTF | TGTGCCAGCATAGGGGCAGGGAGCTACACCTTC
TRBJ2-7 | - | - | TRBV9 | CASSTRDGYEQYF | TGTGCCAGCAGCACCAGGGACGGTTACGAGCAGTACTTC
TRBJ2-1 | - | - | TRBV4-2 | CASTPKGGPPYSEQFF | TGTGCCAGCACTCCAAAGGGGGGCCCCCCATATAGTGAGCAGTTCTTC
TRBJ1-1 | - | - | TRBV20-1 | CSARRGNTEAFF | TGCAGTGCTAGGAGAGGGAACACTGAAGCTTTCTTT
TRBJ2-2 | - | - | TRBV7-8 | CASSFEPGSNTGELFF | TGTGCCAGCAGCTTCGAGCCAGGGTCGAACACCGGGGAGCTGTTTTTT
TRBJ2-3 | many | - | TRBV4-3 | CASSQDESSTDTQYF | TGCGCCAGCAGCCAAGACGAATCTAGCACAGATACGCAGTATTTT
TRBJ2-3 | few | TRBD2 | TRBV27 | CASASPGLAGVADTQYF | TGTGCCAGCGCTTCTCCGGGACTAGCGGGGGTCGCGGATACGCAGTATTTT
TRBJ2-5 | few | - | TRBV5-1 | CASSLVYQETQYF | TGCGCCAGCAGCTTGGTGTACCAAGAGACCCAGTACTTC
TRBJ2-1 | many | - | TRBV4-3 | CASSPYPSSYNEQFF | TGCGCCAGCAGCCCCTATCCGAGCTCCTACAATGAGCAGTTCTTC
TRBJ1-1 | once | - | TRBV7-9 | CAGSDRITEAFF | TGTGCCGGCAGCGACAGAATCACTGAAGCTTTCTTT
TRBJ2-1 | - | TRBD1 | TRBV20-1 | CSATGIDRAVNEQFF | TGCAGTGCTACAGGGATCGACAGGGCTGTCAATGAGCAGTTCTTC
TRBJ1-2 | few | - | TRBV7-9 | CAIDVQGHGYTF | TGTGCCATCGACGTACAGGGTCACGGCTACACCTTC
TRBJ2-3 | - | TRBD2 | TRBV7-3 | CASSLAGLAGADTQYF | TGTGCCAGCAGCTTAGCGGGACTAGCGGGTGCAGATACGCAGTATTTT
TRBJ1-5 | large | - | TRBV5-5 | CASSLYRDSPRPQHF | TGTGCCAGCAGCTTATACCGGGACTCCCCCAGGCCCCAGCATTTT
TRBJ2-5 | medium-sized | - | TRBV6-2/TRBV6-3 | CASSAGTSDQETQYF | TGTGCCAGCAGTGCCGGCACCAGTGATCAAGAGACCCAGTACTTC
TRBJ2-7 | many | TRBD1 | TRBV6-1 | CASSEEEGTGSHEQYF | TGTGCCAGCAGTGAAGAAGAGGGGACAGGGTCGCACGAGCAGTACTTC
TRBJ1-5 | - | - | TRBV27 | CASSLSSRLGSNQPQHF | TGTGCCAGCAGTTTATCGAGTCGCCTGGGCAGCAATCAGCCCCAGCATTTT
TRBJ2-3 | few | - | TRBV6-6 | CASTKVAGAVTDTQYF | TGTGCCAGCACCAAAGTGGCGGGGGCCGTCACAGATACGCAGTATTTT
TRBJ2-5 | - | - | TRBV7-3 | CASSLMFGGKETQYF | TGTGCCAGCAGCTTAATGTTTGGCGGTAAAGAGACCCAGTACTTC
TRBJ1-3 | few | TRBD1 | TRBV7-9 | CASRQTGYGNTIYF | TGTGCCAGCAGGCAGACAGGGTACGGAAACACCATATATTTT
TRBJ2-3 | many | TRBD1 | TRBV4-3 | CASSQEGTGIHSTQYF | TGCGCCAGCAGCCAAGAGGGGACAGGGATCCACTCTACGCAGTATTTT
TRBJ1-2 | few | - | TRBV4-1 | CASSHLTERSGYTF | TGCGCCAGCAGCCACTTGACGGAGAGGAGTGGCTACACCTTC
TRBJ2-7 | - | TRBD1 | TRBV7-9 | CASSLVGQGPYEQYF | TGTGCCAGCAGCTTAGTGGGACAGGGGCCTTACGAGCAGTACTTC
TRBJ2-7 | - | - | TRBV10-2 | CASSDLGYEQYF | TGCGCCAGCAGTGACCTAGGTTACGAGCAGTACTTC
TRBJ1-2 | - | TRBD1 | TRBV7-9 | CASSLQGAPIGDYGYTF | TGTGCCAGCAGCTTGCAGGGGGCGCCAATCGGGGACTATGGCTACACCTTC
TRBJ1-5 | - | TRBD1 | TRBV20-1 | CSARDFDRGLNQPQHF | TGCAGTGCTAGAGATTTTGACAGGGGGCTAAATCAGCCCCAGCATTTT
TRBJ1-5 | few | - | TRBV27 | CASRDRFSGPQHF | TGTGCCAGCAGAGACCGGTTCTCGGGGCCCCAGCATTTT
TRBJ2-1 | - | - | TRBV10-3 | CAISESISGNEQFF | TGTGCCATCAGTGAGTCGATCAGCGGCAATGAGCAGTTCTTC
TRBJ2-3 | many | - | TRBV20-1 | CSARWDFSSTDTQYF | TGCAGTGCTAGATGGGACTTCTCTAGCACAGATACGCAGTATTTT
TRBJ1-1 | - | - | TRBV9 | CASSPGEWTEAFF | TGTGCCAGCAGCCCTGGGGAGTGGACTGAAGCTTTCTTT
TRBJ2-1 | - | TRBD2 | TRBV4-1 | CASSQRLGGLAWGEQFF | TGCGCCAGCAGCCAACGACTCGGGGGACTAGCGTGGGGAGAGCAGTTCTTC
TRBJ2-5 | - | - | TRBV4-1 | CASSQDLGAGKTQYF | TGCGCCAGCAGCCAAGACCTTGGGGCTGGAAAGACCCAGTACTTC
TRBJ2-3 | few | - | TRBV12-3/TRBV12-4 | CASSLGRTSTDTQYF | TGTGCCAGCAGTTTGGGCAGAACGAGCACAGATACGCAGTATTTT
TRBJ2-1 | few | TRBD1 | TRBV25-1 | CASRPGTGAPEQFF | TGTGCCAGCAGACCCGGGACAGGGGCCCCTGAGCAGTTCTTC
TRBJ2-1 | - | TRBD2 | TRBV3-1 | CASSLSGLSSYNEQFF | TGTGCCAGCAGCCTTAGCGGGTTAAGCTCCTACAATGAGCAGTTCTTC
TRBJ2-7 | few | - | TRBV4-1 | CASSSGGSSYEQYF | TGCGCCAGCAGCTCAGGAGGGAGCTCCTACGAGCAGTACTTC
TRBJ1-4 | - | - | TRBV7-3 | CASSLDGPASPEKLFF | TGTGCCAGCAGCTTAGACGGTCCCGCGTCCCCTGAAAAACTGTTTTTT
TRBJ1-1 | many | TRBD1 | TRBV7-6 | CASSPVTGIGTEAFF | TGTGCCAGCAGCCCCGTGACAGGGATCGGCACTGAAGCTTTCTTT
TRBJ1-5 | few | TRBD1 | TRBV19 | CASTTTGAELQPQHF | TGTGCCAGTACCACCACAGGGGCAGAGCTTCAGCCCCAGCATTTT
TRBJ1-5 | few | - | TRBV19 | CASAWQGYSNQPQHF | TGTGCCAGCGCGTGGCAGGGCTATAGCAATCAGCCCCAGCATTTT
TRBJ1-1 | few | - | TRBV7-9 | CASSPRWGAPGNTEAFF | TGTGCCAGCAGCCCGAGGTGGGGCGCGCCAGGGAACACTGAAGCTTTCTTT